Many counts were recorded for the clone carrying this T cell receptor beta chain. Its specificity is unknown. The entry originates in a study of neurological immune-mediated disorders. Across the whole study: Among 35 or so multiple sclerosis patients, roughly 31 were relapsing-remitting and 3 were secondary progressive. Overall study results and limits: Multiple sclerosis patients had less TCR clonal expansion than even healthy controls, unlike HTLV-1-associated myelopathy.

TCRdb itself ran the 5' RACE reads through MiXCR, one entry per CDR3 protein. The sample has 85,000 to 90,000 distinct CDR3 sequences; 3% to 4.5% are singletons. The sequence came from a woman aged 45-59 years with multiple sclerosis. Sequenced input: PBMCs.

The CDR3 region is CASSSPGRRDNSYEQYF. The CDR3 DNA sequence: TGCGCCAGCAGCTCTCCCGGCAGGCGTGACAACTCCTACGAGCAGTACTTC. The chain links TRBV5-1 to TRBJ2-7; D gene unclear. Germline V gene lookup returns CDR1 SGHRS and CDR2 YFSETQ. This CDR3 is 17 amino acids long. The ends were cut back, 3 bases at V and 0 bases at J, with 19 bases in the middle.